This TCR beta chain was sequenced for a study of control samples from healthy donors and cancer patients. The CDR3 has 15 residues. Germline CDR1 is KGHSH and CDR2 is LQKENI. A remark on this clone: The junction departs from germline at one end; a sequencing error may be responsible.

Profiling relied on immunoSEQ multiplex PCR, and the TCRdb table lists in-frame clones only, not all of them. This sample has some 130,000 clones, with approximately 92% found just once. This chain links TRBV18 with TRBJ1-3; D gene uncertain. The receptor comes from a man between 35 and 55 years old in good health. The specimen sequenced was blood. The CDR3 sequence: CASPPVMISGNTIYF. The CDR3 bases are TGTGCCAGCCCACCCGTCATGATTTCTGGAAACACCATATATTTT.